The 12 T cell receptor beta chains below come from one sample, sequenced in a study of T cells in Graves' hyperthyroidism and ophthalmopathy. RNA transcripts yielded amplified TCR beta CDR3 regions. A first-round RT-PCR of the TCR CDR3 used the HTBI primer set. TCRdb processed the multiplex PCR reads anew with MiXCR; each CDR3 protein has one entry. This table has about 100,000 distinct CDR3 sequences, approximately 15% appearing once. Sequenced sample: blood. All receptors come from a woman between 50 and 59 years old with Graves' hyperthyroidism.

Many counts were recorded for this clonotype. The chain combines TRBV6-1 with TRBJ1-1; D is uncertain. Germline assignment: CDR1 MNHNS and CDR2 SASEGT. This CDR3 spans 12 amino acids. Deletions cut 7 bases from V and 7 bases from J, with 13 bases between. CDR3 amino acids: CASTNPRREAFF. As DNA, the CDR3 is TGTGCCAGCACTAACCCGCGTCGTGAAGCTTTCTTT.

This clonotype was observed at least ten times. CDR3 loop: CSARDSKTGGYNEQFF. The DNA of the CDR3 is TGCAGTGCTAGAGATTCGAAAACAGGGGGCTACAATGAGCAGTTCTTC. V usage is TRBV20-1 and J usage is TRBJ2-1, with 8 nucleotides matching TRBD1. The junction had 7 bases not matched to a gene; V was cut back by 0 bases and J by 3 bases. Germline CDR1 and CDR2: DFQATT and SNEGSKA (reference sequence). This CDR3 comprises 16 residues.

This clonotype was recorded a few times. CDR3 coding DNA: TGTGCCAGCGCGGGAGGGCTGAGTAATCAGCCCCAGCATTTT. Its translation: CASAGGLSNQPQHF. The genes are TRBV19 and TRBJ1-5; D remains unclear. The length of the CDR3 is 14 residues. Germline V gene data show CDR1 as LNHDA and CDR2 as SQIVND (reference sequence). The V end was cut by 9 bases, the J end by 4 bases, with 16 bases between.

In its sample, this clonotype was seen many times. The CDR3 region has the DNA TGCAGCGCGATCGGAGGACAGAGCACTGAAGCTTTCTTT. This codes for CSAIGGQSTEAFF. The chain has TRBV29-1 and TRBJ1-1; D perhaps matches TRBD1 (6 bases). Germline loops: CDR1 SQVTM, CDR2 ANQGSEA. V was pared by 7 bases and J by 4 bases, with 16 bases between. This CDR3 region has 13 residues.

This clonotype was counted between two and nine times. CDR3 loop: CASSQVRGLAGSYEQYF. The DNA for the CDR3 is TGTGCCAGCAGCCAAGTCCGGGGACTAGCGGGTTCCTACGAGCAGTACTTC. The rearrangement uses TRBV14 and TRBJ2-7; 12 bases line up with TRBD2. V shed 1 base and J 1 base; nucleotides not matched to a gene: 5. The germline CDR1 and CDR2 sequences are SGHDN and FVKESK. The CDR3 consists of 17 residues. Based on the CDR3 plus reference TRBV14 and TRBJ2-7, the full variable domain is EAGVTQFPSHSVIEKGQTVTLRCDPISGHDNLYWYRRVMGKEIKFLLHFVKESKQDESGMPNNRFLAERTGGTYSTLKVQPAELEDSGVYFCASSQVRGLAGSYEQYFGPGTRLTVT.

This clonotype occurred a few times. The junction differs from germline at one of its ends, possibly a read error. The J gene is TRBJ2-1, the V gene TRBV7-3; D possibly corresponds to TRBD2 (6 bases). Germline V gives CDR1 SGHTA, CDR2 FQGTGA. The CDR3 contains 13 residues. The chain's CDR3 is CASSAGLWNEQLF. The CDR3 nucleotides read TGTGCCAGCAGCGCTGGACTATGGAATGAGCAGCTCTTC.

This clonotype was seen at least ten times. The V gene is TRBV28, the J gene TRBJ2-5; 7 bases are a match to TRBD1. CDR3 length: 16 residues. V trimming: 6 bases; J trimming: 2 bases; junction bases outside the gene matches: 12. Germline CDR1 reads MDHEN; CDR2 reads SYDVKM. The DNA for the CDR3 is TGTGCCAGCAGACCACTTGGGACAGCCCCACAAGAGACCCAGTACTTC. Translated: CASRPLGTAPQETQYF.

In its sample, this clonotype was seen a few times. This clone may be a read error of a much larger clone one base away. This chain links TRBV18 with TRBJ2-6, with D possibly matching TRBD2 (5 bases). CDR1 KGHSH and CDR2 LQKENI come from the germline V gene. This CDR3 contains 15 residues. The CDR3 spells CASPPGLAGANVLTF. CDR3 in DNA: TGTGCCAGCCCACCCGGACTGGCGGGGGCCAACGTCCTGACTTTC.

This clonotype has at least ten counts. J is TRBJ1-4 and V is TRBV11-2, with D unresolved. The CDR3 is 15 residues long. The V gene lost 5 bases and the J gene lost 0 bases, with 10 bases spanning the gap. CDR1 is SGHAT and CDR2 is FQNNGV in the germline V gene. CDR3 loop: CASSHGLSTNEKLFF. CDR3 coding DNA: TGTGCCAGCAGCCATGGATTGTCAACTAATGAAAAACTGTTTTTT.

This clonotype came up many times. The gene calls are TRBV10-3 and TRBJ1-5; TRBD1 is a possible D gene (6 bases). The V gene lost 3 bases and the J gene lost 1 base, with 10 bases spanning the gap. CDR1 is ENHRY and CDR2 is SYGVKD in the germline V gene. There are 15 residues in the CDR3. The CDR3, as DNA: TGTGCCATCAGTGAACAGGGTAAAAGCAATCAGCCCCAGCATTTT. This encodes CAISEQGKSNQPQHF.

In this sample, this clonotype turned up many times. This rearrangement joins TRBV20-1 to TRBJ2-1; the match to TRBD2 covers 8 bases. V shed 3 bases and J 8 bases; nucleotides not matched to a gene: 12. Germline-derived CDR1 and CDR2 are DFQATT and SNEGSKA (reference sequence). The CDR3 extends over 15 amino acids. The CDR3 loop is CSASPGGRARDEQFF. The CDR3 nucleotides read TGCAGTGCTAGCCCGGGGGGGAGGGCCAGGGATGAGCAGTTCTTC.

The gene calls are TRBV3-1 and TRBJ2-1, with 14 bases matching TRBD2. The CDR3 runs 19 residues. From germline, CDR1 is LGHDT and CDR2 YNNKEL (reference sequence). Trimming cost V 5 bases and J 1 base; bases outside gene matches: 10. The CDR3 here is CASSYWTSGRTKSYNEQFF. For the CDR3, the DNA is TGTGCCAGCAGCTACTGGACTAGCGGGAGGACCAAGTCCTACAATGAGCAGTTCTTC.